The T cell receptor beta chain described here comes from a study of T-cell reconstitution after alpha-beta-depleted transplantation in children. Per the germline V gene, CDR1 is LGHNA and CDR2 is YSLEER. The V gene end was trimmed by 3 bases and the J gene end by 0 bases; junction bases not matched to a gene: 2. The length of the CDR3 is 15 residues. Preparation of the TCRbeta library involved a method that used unique molecular identifiers. MiXCR, applied by TCRdb to the PCR reads, yields one record per CDR3 protein. Of a few hundred thousand distinct CDR3 sequences detected, approximately 12% appear once; the ten largest clones hold about 5.6%.

The clonotype originates from a human donor who donated a stem cell graft to a child with combined immunodeficiency. The J gene is TRBJ2-7, the V gene TRBV4-3; TRBD2 agrees at 10 bases. The specimen comprised PBMCs from the stem cell graft donor, sampled from the stem cell graft. Written as DNA, the CDR3 is TGCGCCAGCAGCCATGGACTAGCGGACTCCTACGAGCAGTACTTC. It yields the protein CASSHGLADSYEQYF.